One and the same sample provided the 12 T cell receptor beta chains below, sequenced in a study of T cell repertoires in cytomegalovirus infection (dated by TCRdb to between 2018 and 2020). These receptors have no known antigen. This sample was sequenced with an Illumina HiSeq 1500. TCRdb's own reprocessing of the public reads used fastp at Q25 and MiXCR and kept productive beta chains. Rows are unified per CDR3 protein, each entry keeping the most common DNA and genes. This sample lists around 710,000 distinct CDR3 sequences; around 29% were detected once. Together, the top ten hold 13% of the sample. The treatment or condition label, read with the paper, signifies: in vitro stimulation with specific CMV peptide epitopes to enrich CMV-specific T cells. The source material was cultured CD8+ T cells from PBMCs, sampled from culture after CMV antigen stimulation. These receptors were obtained from a human donor in good health (CMV status not recorded). Some clones in this sample may be carry-over from other donors' samples.

In this sample, this clonotype turned up a few times. The V gene is TRBV7-2, the J gene TRBJ2-1, with D unclear. The germline V gene encodes CDR1 SGHTA and CDR2 FQGNSA. This CDR3 is 15 amino acids long. V was pared by 6 bases and J by 3 bases, with 15 bases between. For the CDR3, the DNA is TGTGCCAGCAGTTTCGTCCTTGGAGTCTACAATGAGCAGTTCTTC. Residues: CASSFVLGVYNEQFF.

This clonotype was seen more than once but under ten times. The CDR3, as DNA: TGTGCCATCAACCGGGGACAGTATGGCTACACCTTC. This translates into CAINRGQYGYTF. The rearrangement uses TRBV10-3 and TRBJ1-2; 7 bases match TRBD1. This CDR3 spans 12 amino acids. CDR1 is ENHRY, CDR2 SYGVKD, per germline. Trimming cost V 7 bases and J 5 bases; bases outside gene matches: 4.

The chain joins TRBV28 to TRBJ1-1, with D tentatively TRBD1 (5 bases). V was pared by 6 bases and J by 1 base, with 12 bases between. Germline V lookup: CDR1 MDHEN, CDR2 SYDVKM. The CDR3 sequence is 14 residues long. The DNA for the CDR3 is TGTGCCAGCAGGGGGGTTAAAAGGAACACTGAAGCTTTCTTT. It translates to CASRGVKRNTEAFF. The entire variable domain, with the rest obtained from reference TRBV28 and TRBJ1-1, is as follows: DVKVTQSSRYLVKRTGEKVFLECVQDMDHENMFWYRQDPGLGLRLIYFSYDVKMKEKGDIPEGYSVSREKKERFSLILESASTNQTSMYLCASRGVKRNTEAFFGQGTRLTVV.

Comment on this clonotype: The junction departs from germline at one end; a sequencing error may be responsible. J is TRBJ2-5 and V is TRBV7-9; D perhaps matches TRBD2 (6 bases). CDR1 and CDR2 from the germline V gene are SEHNR and FQNEAQ (reference sequence). The CDR3 loop spans 15 amino acids. Here the CDR3 DNA reads TGTACCAGCAGCCCCATACCGGGACTCCAAGAGACCCAGTACTTC. It yields the protein CTSSPIPGLQETQYF.

This clonotype was seen more than once but under ten times. The gene calls are TRBV7-9 and TRBJ1-2, with 8 positions matching TRBD1. The CDR3 spans 14 residues. Germline CDR1 SEHNR, CDR2 FQNEAQ (reference sequence). Trimming took 4 bases from V and 8 from J; bases not matched to a gene: 9. CDR3 coding DNA: TGTGCCAGCAGCTCCGGGACAGGAGTTTTAGGCTACACCTTC. It translates to CASSSGTGVLGYTF.

V usage is TRBV29-1 and J usage is TRBJ1-2, with TRBD1 matching 11 bases. Per the germline V gene, CDR1 is SQVTM and CDR2 is ANQGSEA. The CDR3 loop spans 12 amino acids. J gave up 7 bases and V 6 bases, and 4 bases lay outside the gene matches. The DNA of the CDR3 is TGCAGCGTGGACAGGGGGCTAGGTGGCTACACCTTC. Translation gives CSVDRGLGGYTF. Together with reference TRBV29-1 and TRBJ1-2, the CDR3 gives the full variable domain: SAVISQKPSRDICQRGTSLTIQCQVDSQVTMMFWYRQQPGQSLTLIATANQGSEATYESGFVIDKFPISRPNLTFSTLTVSNMSPEDSSIYLCSVDRGLGGYTFGSGTRLTVV.

This clonotype was observed a handful of times. This chain joins TRBV7-6 and TRBJ2-5; D may match TRBD1 or TRBD2 (6 bases each). The ends were cut back, 5 bases at V and 5 bases at J, with 18 bases in the middle. The CDR3 contains 15 residues. The germline CDR1 and CDR2 sequences are SGHVS and FNYEAQ. The CDR3 bases are TGTGCCAGCAGCCCCGGATGGGGGGCGCAGGAGACCCAGTACTTC. Its translation is CASSPGWGAQETQYF. Looking up the rest from reference TRBV7-6 and TRBJ2-5 gives the full variable domain: GAGVSQSPRYKVTKRGQDVALRCDPISGHVSLYWYRQALGQGPEFLTYFNYEAQQDKSGLPNDRFSAERPEGSISTLTIQRTEQRDSAMYRCASSPGWGAQETQYFGPGTRLLVL.

This clonotype came up many times. The chain carries TRBV7-2 and TRBJ1-1, with D perhaps TRBD1 (6 bases). This CDR3 comprises 17 residues. Per the germline V gene, CDR1 is SGHTA and CDR2 is FQGNSA. V was cut by 1 base and J by 1 base, with 16 bases left in between. The CDR3 reads CASSLVSGAGRNTEAFF. DNA of the CDR3: TGTGCCAGCAGCTTAGTATCAGGGGCGGGGAGGAACACTGAAGCTTTCTTT.

Here the CDR3 reads CASSEAFMTPPSYNEQFF. The CDR3, as DNA: TGTGCCAGCAGTGAAGCTTTCATGACACCTCCCTCCTACAATGAGCAGTTCTTC. The rearrangement joins TRBV6-1 to TRBJ2-1; D gene uncertain. V lost 0 bases, J lost 0 bases, and 15 bases lay in between. The CDR3 extends over 18 amino acids. Germline CDR1 MNHNS, CDR2 SASEGT.

This clonotype was observed a handful of times. This chain connects TRBV12-3 or TRBV12-4 to TRBJ2-1; a possible D gene is TRBD1 (6 bases). This CDR3 is built from 16 residues. V shed 6 bases and J shed 2 bases, with 17 bases lying between them. DNA for the CDR3: TGTGCCAGCAGACTCTCAGGGCAGGGGCCCTACAATGAGCAGTTCTTC. Its translation: CASRLSGQGPYNEQFF.

The gene calls are TRBV12-3 or TRBV12-4 and TRBJ1-2; TRBD1 is a possible D gene (6 bases). The ends were cut back, 6 bases at V and 6 bases at J, with 17 bases in the middle. This CDR3 comprises 14 residues. The CDR3 region is CASSSRGIDHGYTF. CDR3 DNA sequence: TGTGCCAGCAGCTCTAGGGGGATCGACCATGGCTACACCTTC.

The rearrangement uses TRBV14 and TRBJ2-1, with D unclear. Looked up from germline, CDR1 is SGHDN and CDR2 is FVKESK. The V gene lost 2 bases and the J gene lost 7 bases, with 9 bases spanning the gap. The CDR3 is made up of 13 amino acids. The DNA of the CDR3 is TGTGCCAGCAGCCAATGGGGTAGGAATGAGCAGTTCTTC. Translation gives CASSQWGRNEQFF.